The source of this TCR beta chain is a study of regulatory T cells in long-lasting Graves disease. The germline V and J ends were trimmed by 6 bases and 1 base, with 16 bases remaining between them. Germline V gene lookup returns CDR1 SGHAT and CDR2 FQNNGV. This CDR3 is built from 15 residues. For TCR beta, libraries came from iRepertoire HTBI primers and Arm-PCR of CDR3 regions. TCRdb redid the calling of the multiplex PCR reads with MiXCR, one entry per CDR3 protein. Counted here are 700,000 or so distinct CDR3 sequences, about 32% occurring once; the ten biggest clones make up about two fifths. This clonotype has just a few counts. Time point defined: persistent/refractory GD, antithyroid drugs over 5 years with positive TRAb. Researchers made the TCR library from RNA that was extracted from PBMCs. As a group, patients came from one endocrinology department in Xi'an, China.

This TCR came from a female donor with Graves disease. This chain links TRBV11-2 with TRBJ2-7; D might be TRBD1 (6 bases). The sample was peripheral blood mononuclear cells (PBMCs), taken when the disease was refractory, from a patient treated with antithyroid drugs. The CDR3 is CASRYPGAGSYEQYF. CDR3 nucleotides: TGTGCCAGCAGATATCCAGGGGCCGGGTCCTACGAGCAGTACTTC. Supplemented by reference TRBV11-2 and TRBJ2-7, the full variable domain reads EAGVAQSPRYKIIEKRQSVAFWCNPISGHATLYWYQQILGQGPKLLIQFQNNGVVDDSQLPKDRFSAERLKGVDSTLKIQPAKLEDSAVYLCASRYPGAGSYEQYFGPGTRLTVT.